A single sample gave rise to the 21 T cell receptor beta chains below, sequenced in a study of regulatory T cells in long-lasting Graves disease. Time point specified: newly diagnosed GD, antithyroid drugs for less than 3 months. Extracted RNA from PBMCs served as the source of the TCR library. For TCR beta, libraries came from iRepertoire HTBI primers and Arm-PCR of CDR3 regions. MiXCR was run by TCRdb on the multiplex PCR reads, yielding one entry per CDR3 protein. Found here are 350,000 to 500,000 distinct CDR3 sequences, about 15% of them singletons; the top ten hold approximately 17%. This same sample was also taken into another study, of T cells in Graves' hyperthyroidism and ophthalmopathy.

Sequencing was performed on peripheral blood mononuclear cells (PBMCs), taken at new diagnosis, from a patient treated with antithyroid drugs. The origin of the receptors is a woman between 50 and 59 years old with Graves disease.

This clonotype was found a few times. J is TRBJ2-2 and V is TRBV9; TRBD1 is a possible D gene (6 bases). This CDR3 has 15 residues. From germline, CDR1 is SGDLS and CDR2 YYNGEE. V was trimmed by 3 bases and J by 4 bases, leaving 13 bases between them. The CDR3 sequence is CASSALGQLTGELFF. The CDR3 region has the DNA TGTGCCAGCAGCGCCCTTGGACAGCTCACCGGGGAGCTGTTTTTT.

This clonotype came up many times. This chain uses TRBV6-1 with TRBJ2-7; tentatively, D is TRBD2 (5 bases). Germline values: CDR1 MNHNS, CDR2 SASEGT. The CDR3 runs 13 residues. Deletions cut 6 bases from V and 3 bases from J, with 12 bases between. The CDR3 spells CASREYGNYEQYF. In nucleotides, the CDR3 is TGTGCCAGCAGGGAGTACGGGAACTACGAGCAGTACTTC.

This clonotype has ten or more counts. The chain is built from TRBV2 and TRBJ1-1; D gene ambiguous. Germline CDR1 is SNHLY and CDR2 is FYNNEI. This CDR3 has 12 residues. V was shortened by 5 bases and J by 1 base, with 5 bases between the two germline ends. CDR3 sequence: CASSSQNTEAFF. CDR3 DNA: TGTGCCAGCAGTTCCCAGAACACTGAAGCTTTCTTT. Drawing the rest from reference TRBV2 and TRBJ1-1, the complete variable domain is EPEVTQTPSHQVTQMGQEVILRCVPISNHLYFYWYRQILGQKVEFLVSFYNNEISEKSEIFDDQFSVERPDGSNFTLKIRSTKLEDSAMYFCASSSQNTEAFFGQGTRLTVV.

The chain uses TRBV13 and TRBJ2-3; 10 positions match TRBD2. Germline V lookup: CDR1 PRHDT, CDR2 FYEKMQ (reference sequence). The CDR3 consists of 17 residues. Germline trimming cut 2 bases from V and 6 bases from J; bases unmatched to any gene: 11. The CDR3 loop reads CASSLSGWLAGADTQYF. The CDR3 DNA sequence: TGTGCCAGCAGCTTATCGGGCTGGCTAGCGGGAGCCGATACGCAGTATTTT.

This clonotype was picked up a small number of times. The V and J genes are TRBV2 and TRBJ2-1, with 8 nucleotides matching TRBD1. The CDR3 has 16 residues. With 6 bases clipped from V and 3 bases from J, the junction kept 10 bases outside the gene matches. Germline V CDR1 and CDR2: SNHLY, FYNNEI. CDR3 protein: CASRRPDRALYNEQFF. As DNA, the CDR3 is TGTGCCAGCAGGAGGCCGGACAGGGCCCTCTACAATGAGCAGTTCTTC.

This chain joins TRBV12-3 or TRBV12-4 and TRBJ1-5; possible D gene TRBD1, 5 bases. The V end lost 7 bases, the J end lost 7 bases, and 20 bases lay between the germline ends. CDR3 length: 15 residues. CDR3 residues: CASKLGGGGVQPQHF. CDR3 bases: TGTGCCAGCAAATTAGGCGGGGGGGGGGTGCAGCCCCAGCATTTT.

The chain joins TRBV20-1 to TRBJ2-7; 8 bases are a match to TRBD2. The germline V gene encodes CDR1 DFQATT and CDR2 SNEGSKA (reference sequence). The CDR3 runs 14 residues. J was trimmed by 5 bases and V by 5 bases; bases with no gene match: 11. The CDR3 is CSARDGGRTHEQYF. The CDR3 nucleotides are TGCAGTGCTCGTGACGGCGGGAGGACCCACGAGCAGTACTTC.

In this sample, this clonotype turned up a few times. The rearrangement links TRBV30 to TRBJ1-2; perhaps TRBD1 as D (5 bases). The CDR3 extends over 15 amino acids. Germline CDR1 is GTSNPN and CDR2 is SVGIG (reference sequence). V lost 2 bases to trimming and J lost 2 bases, with 15 bases between them. Here the CDR3 DNA reads TGTGCCTGGAGTTCCCAACAACAGGCGAACTATGGCTACACCTTC. Amino acid sequence: CAWSSQQQANYGYTF. The full variable domain, in which reference TRBV30 and TRBJ1-2 provide the parts outside the CDR3, is SQTIHQWPATLVQPVGSPLSLECTVEGTSNPNLYWYRQAAGRGLQLLFYSVGIGQISSEVPQNLSASRPQDRQFILSSKKLLLSDSGFYLCAWSSQQQANYGYTFGSGTRLTVV.

This clonotype was recorded at least ten times. V gene TRBV18 combines with J gene TRBJ1-5; 8 nucleotides agree with TRBD1. Germline loops: CDR1 KGHSH, CDR2 LQKENI. This CDR3 contains 14 residues. V was pared by 3 bases and J by 5 bases, with 3 bases of the junction left unmatched. The CDR3 reads CASSPSQGDQPQHF. The DNA for the CDR3 is TGTGCCAGCTCACCGTCACAGGGGGATCAGCCCCAGCATTTT.

This clonotype was observed a handful of times. The chain combines TRBV13 with TRBJ2-1, with 7 bases fitting TRBD1. J lost 6 bases, V lost 5 bases, and 7 bases had no gene match. The CDR3 spans 14 residues. The germline V gene has CDR1 PRHDT and CDR2 FYEKMQ (reference sequence). This CDR3 is CASSMRTGPNEQFF. CDR3 nucleotide sequence: TGTGCCAGCAGCATGAGGACAGGTCCCAATGAGCAGTTCTTC.

This clonotype has just a few counts. The chain links TRBV28 to TRBJ2-1; 11 bases are shared with TRBD2. With V trimmed by 2 bases and J by 0 bases, 12 bases remained unmatched. The CDR3 loop spans 20 amino acids. The germline gives CDR1 MDHEN, CDR2 SYDVKM. The CDR3 sequence is CASSLDLTSGTTSSYNEQFF. Written as DNA, the CDR3 is TGTGCCAGCAGTTTAGATTTGACTAGCGGGACGACGAGCTCCTACAATGAGCAGTTCTTC.

This sequence joins TRBV12-3 or TRBV12-4 and TRBJ2-7, with no clear D. This CDR3 is built from 14 residues. V was trimmed by 5 bases and J by 1 base, leaving 12 bases between them. DNA of the CDR3: TGTGCCAGCAGTGAAATAGCCAGTTCCTACGAGCAGTACTTC. Translation: CASSEIASSYEQYF.

A note on this clonotype: It differs at one base from a far larger clone, so likely a read error. The J gene is TRBJ2-2, the V gene TRBV2, with TRBD2 as a possible D gene (6 bases). The ends were cut back, 5 bases at V and 3 bases at J, with 16 bases in the middle. This CDR3 comprises 16 residues. CDR1 and CDR2 from the germline V gene are SNHLY and FYNNEI. This chain's CDR3 is CASSLAVTRYTGELFF. Here the CDR3 DNA reads TGTGCCAGCAGTTTAGCGGTGACTAGATACACCGGGGAGCTGTTTTTT.

This clonotype was seen a few times. The chain joins TRBV20-1 to TRBJ2-1; TRBD2 matches 9 bases. Germline CDR1 is DFQATT and CDR2 is SNEGSKA (reference sequence). The CDR3 runs 17 residues. V gave up 0 bases and J gave up 0 bases; unmatched junction bases: 6. The CDR3 DNA is TGCAGTGCTAGAGATGCGGGGGGGCGGAGCTCCTACAATGAGCAGTTCTTC. Residues: CSARDAGGRSSYNEQFF.

This clonotype was detected a few times. This chain connects TRBV6-5 to TRBJ1-6; D is undetermined. CDR3 length: 15 residues. Germline V CDR1 and CDR2: MNHEY, SVGAGI. V dropped 4 bases and J dropped 7 bases, with 14 bases sitting between them. This CDR3 reads CASSSPDPPNSPLHF. As DNA, the CDR3 is TGTGCCAGCAGTTCCCCAGACCCTCCCAATTCACCCCTCCACTTT.

This clonotype showed up many times. V gene TRBV28 combines with J gene TRBJ1-2; no clear D gene. CDR3 length equals 14 residues. Germline CDR1 MDHEN, CDR2 SYDVKM. The V end lost 1 base, the J end lost 2 bases, and 8 bases lay between the germline ends. In DNA form, the CDR3 reads TGTGCCAGCAGTTTATACGGGCTAAACTATGGCTACACCTTC. It codes for CASSLYGLNYGYTF.

This clonotype was observed many times. The chain carries TRBV11-2 and TRBJ2-5, with unresolved D. There are 13 residues in the CDR3. Trimming removed 5 bases from V and 5 bases from J, with 12 bases in between. Germline loops: CDR1 SGHAT, CDR2 FQNNGV. CDR3 DNA sequence: TGTGCCAGCAGCCCCCGCCGCCTCGAGACCCAGTACTTC. Encoded protein: CASSPRRLETQYF.

On this clonotype itself: This could be a read error, since a much larger clone is one nucleotide away. Given the absence of the conserved phenylalanine or tryptophan at the CDR3 end, a read error is likely. The rearrangement links TRBV20-1 to TRBJ2-3; D is unresolved. Germline loops: CDR1 DFQATT, CDR2 SNEGSKA (reference sequence). V dropped 4 bases and J dropped 4 bases, with 15 bases sitting between them. This CDR3 is 14 amino acids long. The CDR3 nucleotides read TGCAGTGCTAATAGCCCAACGACACCAGATACGCAGTATGTT. It yields the protein CSANSPTTPDTQYV.

This clonotype occurred a few times. This chain uses TRBV19 with TRBJ2-7; tentatively, D is TRBD2 (6 bases). Germline-derived CDR1 and CDR2 are LNHDA and SQIVND (reference sequence). V shed 4 bases and J shed 2 bases, with 15 bases lying between them. CDR3 size: 15 residues. In nucleotides, the CDR3 is TGTGCCAGTAGTACAACCGGGACTGGCGCCTACGAGCAGTACTTC. Translating it yields CASSTTGTGAYEQYF.

The chain carries TRBV30 and TRBJ2-7, with 9 positions matching TRBD2. After removal of 3 bases from V and 3 bases from J, the junction contained 9 bases not matched to a gene. The CDR3 has 15 residues. Germline values: CDR1 GTSNPN, CDR2 SVGIG (reference sequence). The CDR3 sequence is CAWRRSGRPIYEQYF. DNA for the CDR3: TGTGCCTGGAGACGAAGCGGGAGGCCGATCTACGAGCAGTACTTC.

The sample holds a few counts of this clonotype. This chain connects TRBV5-8 to TRBJ1-2; 8 nucleotides match TRBD1. This CDR3 has 14 residues. Unmatched junction bases numbered 10, after V lost 4 bases and J lost 8 bases. Germline lookup yields CDR1 SGHTS and CDR2 YDEGEE. CDR3 protein: CASSVTPRGLGYTF. As DNA, the CDR3 is TGTGCCAGCAGCGTGACACCCAGGGGGCTGGGCTACACCTTC.